A selection of T cell receptor beta chains follows, all from one sample in a study of shared clonotypes between healthy human individuals. Profiling relied on immunoSEQ multiplex PCR, and the TCRdb table lists in-frame clones only, not all of them. In the table there are roughly 2.6 million clones, approximately 94% of which are singletons. The sequenced sample consisted of naive CD4+ T cells sorted from blood. The source is a man younger than 35 in good health. The CDR3 runs from the conserved cysteine through the conserved F or W. Each record gives: clone size, D gene, V gene, J gene, CDR3 DNA, CDR3 protein. D genes are given only for firm matches. Clone size is shown for a subset of rows, as once, few, many or a class of expanded clone.

NA	TRBD2	TRBV2	TRBJ2-1	TGTGCCAGCAGAAAAAGGACTAGCGGGAGCACCTACAATGAGCAGTTCTTC	CASRKRTSGSTYNEQFF
NA	NA	TRBV11-1	TRBJ2-2	TGTGCCAGCAGCTCCGGGGGGCACACCACCGGGGAGCTGTTTTTT	CASSSGGHTTGELFF
NA	NA	TRBV27	TRBJ2-3	TGTGCCAGCAGTTTTACGACAGCTAGCACAGATACGCAGTATTTT	CASSFTTASTDTQYF
NA	NA	TRBV19	TRBJ1-2	TGTGCCAGTAGTATAGATCGGGGAGTCTATGGCTACACCTTC	CASSIDRGVYGYTF
NA	NA	TRBV11-2	TRBJ1-1	TGTGCCAGCACCAGACTGGACGTGAACACTGAAGCTTTCTTT	CASTRLDVNTEAFF
NA	NA	TRBV6-5	TRBJ2-2	TGTGCCAGCACCAACACTCGGGAGCTGTTTTTT	CASTNTRELFF
NA	NA	TRBV5-6	TRBJ1-3	TGTGCCAGCAGCTCACGCTCCGGGACACTCTACTCTGGAAACACCATATATTTT	CASSSRSGTLYSGNTIYF
NA	NA	TRBV2	TRBJ2-1	TGTGCCAGCAGTGAGCAGGGAAGCTACAATGAGCAGTTCTTC	CASSEQGSYNEQFF
NA	TRBD2	TRBV19	TRBJ2-1	TGTGCCAGTAGTACGGGACTAGCGGGGGGGCGTCGGCAGTTCTTC	CASSTGLAGGRRQFF
NA	TRBD1	TRBV6-5	TRBJ1-3	TGTGCCAGCAGCCGTACAGGGGGAGGAAACACCATATATTTT	CASSRTGGGNTIYF
once	TRBD1	TRBV5-6	TRBJ2-2	TGTGCCAGCAGCTGGACAGGGAGATTCGCCGGGGAGCTGTTTTTT	CASSWTGRFAGELFF
NA	TRBD2	TRBV6-6	TRBJ2-7	TGTGCCAGCAGTTCTGCGGGAGAGAACGAGCAGTACTTC	CASSSAGENEQYF
NA	NA	TRBV28	TRBJ1-6	TGTGCCAGCAGTTCTGCTTTGGGGGTCTATAATTCACCCCTCCACTTT	CASSSALGVYNSPLHF
NA	TRBD1	TRBV5-1	TRBJ1-2	TGCGCCAGCAGCGAGGGACAGGTAGGTGGCTACACCTTC	CASSEGQVGGYTF
NA	NA	TRBV6-1	TRBJ1-6	TGTGCCAGCAGTGCCCTGGACAGAGATAATTCACCCCTCCACTTT	CASSALDRDNSPLHF
NA	NA	TRBV5-4	TRBJ2-6	TGTGCCAGCAGCTTGGCCCGCTCTGGGGCCAACGTCCTGACTTTC	CASSLARSGANVLTF
NA	TRBD2	TRBV10-3	TRBJ2-1	TGTGCCATCAGTGAGGAGGGCGGGAGGTCGAGCTCCTACAATGAGCAGTTCTTC	CAISEEGGRSSSYNEQFF
NA	NA	TRBV5-8	TRBJ2-1	TGTGCCAGCAGCGATCGGGGAGACTCCTACAATGAGCAGTTCTTC	CASSDRGDSYNEQFF
NA	TRBD2	TRBV18	TRBJ2-5	TGTGCCAGCTCACCCCGGACTAGCGGGGGGTTGGAGACCCAGTACTTC	CASSPRTSGGLETQYF
NA	TRBD1	TRBV6-5	TRBJ2-7	TGTGCCAGCAGTTACTCGGGGGACAGGGGATACGAGCAGTACTTC	CASSYSGDRGYEQYF
NA	NA	TRBV28	TRBJ2-5	TGTGCCAGCAGTTTAATTTTTGTGGCAGGGACCAGGGAGACCCAGTACTTC	CASSLIFVAGTRETQYF
NA	TRBD1	TRBV28	TRBJ1-2	TGTGCCAGCAGTTCCGGACAGGGAAACTATGGCTACACCTTC	CASSSGQGNYGYTF
NA	TRBD2	TRBV4-2	TRBJ2-1	TGTGCCAGCAGCCAAGTAATAGCGGGAGACTACAATGAGCAGTTCTTC	CASSQVIAGDYNEQFF
once	NA	TRBV5-5	TRBJ2-7	TGTGCCAGCAGCCCCCAGGGGTTATACGAGCAGTACTTC	CASSPQGLYEQYF
NA	NA	TRBV6-1	TRBJ2-7	TGTGCCAGCACCCAAGGGACCCTGGGGGTGGGCGAGCAGTACTTC	CASTQGTLGVGEQYF
NA	NA	TRBV5-6	TRBJ2-1	TGTGCCAGCTCCACTCGGACACACCTCTACAATGAGCAGTTCTTC	CASSTRTHLYNEQFF
NA	NA	TRBV6-1	TRBJ1-2	TGTGCCAGCAGTATCCTGTCCCTGATCGACTATGGCTACACCTTC	CASSILSLIDYGYTF